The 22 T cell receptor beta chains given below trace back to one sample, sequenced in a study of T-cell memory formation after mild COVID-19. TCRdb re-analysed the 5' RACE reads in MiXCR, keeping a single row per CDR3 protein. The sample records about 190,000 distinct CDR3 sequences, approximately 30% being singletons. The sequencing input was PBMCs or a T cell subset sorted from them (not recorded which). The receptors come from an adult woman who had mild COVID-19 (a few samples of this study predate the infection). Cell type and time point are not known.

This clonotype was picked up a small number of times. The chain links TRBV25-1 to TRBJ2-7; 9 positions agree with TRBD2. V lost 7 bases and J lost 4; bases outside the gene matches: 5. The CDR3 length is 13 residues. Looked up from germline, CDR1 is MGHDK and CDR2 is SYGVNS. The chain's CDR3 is CASKGLAEYEQYF. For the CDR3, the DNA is TGTGCCAGCAAGGGACTAGCAGAGTACGAGCAGTACTTC.

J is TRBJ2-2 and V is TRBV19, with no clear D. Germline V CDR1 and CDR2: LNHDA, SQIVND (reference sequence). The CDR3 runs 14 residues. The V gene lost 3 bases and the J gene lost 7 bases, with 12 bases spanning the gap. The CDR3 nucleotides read TGTGCCAGTAGTATCTCCAGGACGGGCGGGGAGCTGTTTTTT. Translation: CASSISRTGGELFF.

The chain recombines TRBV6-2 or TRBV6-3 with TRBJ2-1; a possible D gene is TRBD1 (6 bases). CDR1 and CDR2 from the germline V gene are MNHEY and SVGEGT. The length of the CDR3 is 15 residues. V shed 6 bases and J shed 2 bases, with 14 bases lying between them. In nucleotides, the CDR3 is TGTGCCAGCAGGGGCCACAGGGTTACCTACAATGAGCAGTTCTTC. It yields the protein CASRGHRVTYNEQFF.

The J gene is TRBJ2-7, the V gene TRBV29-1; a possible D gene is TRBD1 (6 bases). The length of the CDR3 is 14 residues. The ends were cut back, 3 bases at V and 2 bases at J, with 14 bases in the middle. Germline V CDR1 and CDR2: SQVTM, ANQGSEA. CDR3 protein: CSVEGQGSTYEQYF. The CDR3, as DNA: TGCAGCGTTGAGGGCCAGGGGAGCACCTACGAGCAGTACTTC.

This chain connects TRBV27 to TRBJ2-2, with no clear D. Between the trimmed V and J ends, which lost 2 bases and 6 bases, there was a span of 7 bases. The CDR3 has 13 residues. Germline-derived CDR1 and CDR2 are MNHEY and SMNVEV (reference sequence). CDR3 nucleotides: TGTGCCAGCAGTTTAATGCGGTCCGGGGAGCTGTTTTTT. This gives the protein CASSLMRSGELFF.

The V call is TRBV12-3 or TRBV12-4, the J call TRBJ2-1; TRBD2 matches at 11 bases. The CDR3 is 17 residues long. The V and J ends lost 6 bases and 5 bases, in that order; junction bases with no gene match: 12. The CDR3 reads CASRKYTGTSGDNEQFF. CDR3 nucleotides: TGTGCCAGCAGAAAATACACCGGGACTAGCGGCGACAATGAGCAGTTCTTC.

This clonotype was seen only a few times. DNA of the CDR3: TGCAGTGCTAGGGGGGACAGGGGCTACACTGAAGCTTTCTTT. Translating it yields CSARGDRGYTEAFF. The chain is built from TRBV20-1 and TRBJ1-1; 10 positions match TRBD1. CDR1 and CDR2 (germline): DFQATT, SNEGSKA (reference sequence). V trimming: 3 bases; J trimming: 3 bases; junction bases outside the gene matches: 4. The CDR3 contains 14 residues.

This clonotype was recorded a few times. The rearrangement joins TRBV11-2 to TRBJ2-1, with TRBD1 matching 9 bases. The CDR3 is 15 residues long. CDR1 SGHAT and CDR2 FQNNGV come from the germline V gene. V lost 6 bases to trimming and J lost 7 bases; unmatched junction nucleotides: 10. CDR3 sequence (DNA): TGTGCCAGCAGAACCGGGACAGGGACGACGAATGAGCAGTTCTTC. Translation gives CASRTGTGTTNEQFF.

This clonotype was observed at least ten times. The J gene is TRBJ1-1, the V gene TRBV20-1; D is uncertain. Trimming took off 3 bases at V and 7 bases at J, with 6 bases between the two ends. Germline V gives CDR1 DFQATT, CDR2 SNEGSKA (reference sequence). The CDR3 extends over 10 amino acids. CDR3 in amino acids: CSASRNEAFF. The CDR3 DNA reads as TGCAGTGCTAGTCGGAATGAAGCTTTCTTT.

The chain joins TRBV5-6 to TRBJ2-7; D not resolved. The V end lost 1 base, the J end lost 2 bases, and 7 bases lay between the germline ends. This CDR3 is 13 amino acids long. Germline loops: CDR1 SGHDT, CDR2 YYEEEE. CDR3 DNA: TGTGCCAGCAGCTTGAACACAGCCTACGAGCAGTACTTC. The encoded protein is CASSLNTAYEQYF.

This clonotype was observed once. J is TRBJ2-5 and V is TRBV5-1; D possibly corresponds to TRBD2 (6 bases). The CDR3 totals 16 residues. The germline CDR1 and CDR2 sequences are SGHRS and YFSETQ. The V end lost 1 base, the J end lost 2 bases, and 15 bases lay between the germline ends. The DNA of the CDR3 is TGCGCCAGCAGCTTGTATACGGGAGAGGGACAAGAGACCCAGTACTTC. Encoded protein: CASSLYTGEGQETQYF. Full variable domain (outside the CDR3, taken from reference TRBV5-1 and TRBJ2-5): KAGVTQTPRYLIKTRGQQVTLSCSPISGHRSVSWYQQTPGQGLQFLFEYFSETQRNKGNFPGRFSGRQFSNSRSEMNVSTLELGDSALYLCASSLYTGEGQETQYFGPGTRLLVL.

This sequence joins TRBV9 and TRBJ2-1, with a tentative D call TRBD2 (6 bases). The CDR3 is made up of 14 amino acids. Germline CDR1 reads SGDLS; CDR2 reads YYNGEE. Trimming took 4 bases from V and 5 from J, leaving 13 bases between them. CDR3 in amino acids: CASSREFLNNEQFF. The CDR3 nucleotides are TGTGCCAGCAGCCGGGAGTTTTTAAACAATGAGCAGTTCTTC. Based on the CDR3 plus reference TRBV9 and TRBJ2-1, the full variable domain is DSGVTQTPKHLITATGQRVTLRCSPRSGDLSVYWYQQSLDQGLQFLIQYYNGEERAKGNILERFSAQQFPDLHSELNLSSLELGDSALYFCASSREFLNNEQFFGPGTRLTVL.

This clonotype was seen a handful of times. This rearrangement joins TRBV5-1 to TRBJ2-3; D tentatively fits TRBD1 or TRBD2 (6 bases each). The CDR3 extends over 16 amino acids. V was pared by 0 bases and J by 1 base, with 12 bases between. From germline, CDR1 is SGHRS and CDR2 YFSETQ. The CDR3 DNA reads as TGCGCCAGCAGCTTGGACGGGGGCGCGGGCACAGATACGCAGTATTTT. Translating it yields CASSLDGGAGTDTQYF.

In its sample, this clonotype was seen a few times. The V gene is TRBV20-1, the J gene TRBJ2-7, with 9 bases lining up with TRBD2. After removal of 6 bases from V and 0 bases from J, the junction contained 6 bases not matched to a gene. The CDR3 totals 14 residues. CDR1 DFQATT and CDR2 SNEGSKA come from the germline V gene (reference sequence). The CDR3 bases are TGCAGTGCAAAGCGGGAGGATAGCTCCTACGAGCAGTACTTC. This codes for CSAKREDSSYEQYF.

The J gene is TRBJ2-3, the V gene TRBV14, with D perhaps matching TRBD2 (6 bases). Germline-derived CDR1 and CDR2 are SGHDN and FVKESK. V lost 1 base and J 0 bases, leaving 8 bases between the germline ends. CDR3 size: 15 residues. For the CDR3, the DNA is TGTGCCAGCAGCCAAGGCGCGGGGAGCACAGATACGCAGTATTTT. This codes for CASSQGAGSTDTQYF.

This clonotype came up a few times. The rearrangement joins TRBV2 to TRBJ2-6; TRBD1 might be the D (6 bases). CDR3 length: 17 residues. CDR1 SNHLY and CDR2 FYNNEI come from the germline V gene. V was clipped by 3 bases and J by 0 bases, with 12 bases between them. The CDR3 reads CASSDRTVLSGANVLTF. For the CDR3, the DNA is TGTGCCAGCAGTGACCGGACAGTCCTCTCTGGGGCCAACGTCCTGACTTTC.

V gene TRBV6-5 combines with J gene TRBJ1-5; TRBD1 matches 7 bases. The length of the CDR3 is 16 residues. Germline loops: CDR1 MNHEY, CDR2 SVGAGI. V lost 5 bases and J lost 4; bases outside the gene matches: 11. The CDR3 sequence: CASSPQGLGGNQPQHF. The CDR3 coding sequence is TGTGCCAGCAGTCCACAGGGGCTCGGGGGGAATCAGCCCCAGCATTTT.

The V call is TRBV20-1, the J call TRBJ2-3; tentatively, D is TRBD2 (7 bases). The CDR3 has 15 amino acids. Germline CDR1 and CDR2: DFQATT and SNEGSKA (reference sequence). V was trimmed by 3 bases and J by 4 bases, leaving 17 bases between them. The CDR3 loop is CSARGGPGSADTQYF. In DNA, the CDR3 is TGCAGTGCTAGGGGGGGGCCGGGTAGTGCAGATACGCAGTATTTT.

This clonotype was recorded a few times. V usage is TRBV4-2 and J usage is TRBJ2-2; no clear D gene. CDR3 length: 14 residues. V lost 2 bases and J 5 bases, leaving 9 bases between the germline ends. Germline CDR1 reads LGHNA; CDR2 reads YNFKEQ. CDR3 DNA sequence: TGTGCCAGCAGCCAATGGTCAGGAACCGGGGAGCTGTTTTTT. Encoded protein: CASSQWSGTGELFF.

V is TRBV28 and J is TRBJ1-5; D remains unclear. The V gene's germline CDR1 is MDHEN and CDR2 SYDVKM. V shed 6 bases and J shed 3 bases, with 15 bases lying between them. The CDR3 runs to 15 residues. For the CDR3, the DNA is TGTGCCAGCAGCCAATCCCGCCGGAACAATCAGCCCCAGCATTTT. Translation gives CASSQSRRNNQPQHF. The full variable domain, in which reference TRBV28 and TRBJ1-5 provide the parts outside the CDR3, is DVKVTQSSRYLVKRTGEKVFLECVQDMDHENMFWYRQDPGLGLRLIYFSYDVKMKEKGDIPEGYSVSREKKERFSLILESASTNQTSMYLCASSQSRRNNQPQHFGDGTRLSIL.

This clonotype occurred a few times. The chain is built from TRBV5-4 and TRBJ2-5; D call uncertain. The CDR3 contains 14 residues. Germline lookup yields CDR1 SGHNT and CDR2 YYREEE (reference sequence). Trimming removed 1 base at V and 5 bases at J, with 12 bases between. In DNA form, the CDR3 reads TGTGCCAGCAGCTTGTTTTCAGATAAGGAGACCCAGTACTTC. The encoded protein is CASSLFSDKETQYF. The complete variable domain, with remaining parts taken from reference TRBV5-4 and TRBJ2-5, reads ETGVTQSPTHLIKTRGQQVTLRCSSQSGHNTVSWYQQALGQGPQFIFQYYREEENGRGNFPPRFSGLQFPNYSSELNVNALELDDSALYLCASSLFSDKETQYFGPGTRLLVL.

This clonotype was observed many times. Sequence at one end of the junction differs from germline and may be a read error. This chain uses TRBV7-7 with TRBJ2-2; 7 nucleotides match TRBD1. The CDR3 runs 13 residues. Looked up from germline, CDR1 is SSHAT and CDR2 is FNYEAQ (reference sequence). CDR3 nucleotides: TGTGCTAGCAGCGTAGGGACAGCGGGGGAGCTGTTTTTT. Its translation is CASSVGTAGELFF.